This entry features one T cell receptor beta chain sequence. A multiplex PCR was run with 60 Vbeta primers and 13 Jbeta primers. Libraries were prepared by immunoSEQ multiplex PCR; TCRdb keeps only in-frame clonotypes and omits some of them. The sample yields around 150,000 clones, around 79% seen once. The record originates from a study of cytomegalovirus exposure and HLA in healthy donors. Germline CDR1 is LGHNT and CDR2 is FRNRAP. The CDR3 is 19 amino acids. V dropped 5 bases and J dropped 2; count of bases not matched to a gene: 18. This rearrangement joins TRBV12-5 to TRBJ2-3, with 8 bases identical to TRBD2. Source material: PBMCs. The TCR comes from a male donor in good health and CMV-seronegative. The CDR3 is CASGPALGVAGNDTDTQYF. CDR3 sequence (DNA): TGTGCTAGTGGTCCAGCGTTGGGGGTAGCGGGAAACGACACAGATACGCAGTATTTT.